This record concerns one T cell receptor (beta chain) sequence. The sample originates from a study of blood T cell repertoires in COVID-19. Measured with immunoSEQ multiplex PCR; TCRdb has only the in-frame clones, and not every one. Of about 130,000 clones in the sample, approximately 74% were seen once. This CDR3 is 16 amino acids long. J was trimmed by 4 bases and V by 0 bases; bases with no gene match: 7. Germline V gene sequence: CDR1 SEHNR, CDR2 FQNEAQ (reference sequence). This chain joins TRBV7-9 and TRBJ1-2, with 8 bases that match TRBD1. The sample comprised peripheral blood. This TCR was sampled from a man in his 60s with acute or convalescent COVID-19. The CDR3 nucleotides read TGTGCCAGCAGCTTAGCGGGGCAGGGGGCTGGCTATGGCTACACCTTC. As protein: CASSLAGQGAGYGYTF.